These T cell receptor beta chains were read from a single sample in a study of shared clonotypes between healthy human individuals. Profiled with immunoSEQ multiplex PCR; TCRdb holds only in-frame clones, not every one. The sample shows more than 400,000 clones, roughly 80% of them seen only once. Sequenced sample: PBMCs. The source is a woman in her 40s in good health. Some clones in this sample may be carry-over from other donors' samples. Both conserved end residues are trimmed from each CDR3.

>14|TRBV14
ASSKATGRPSYGYT
>13|TRBV6-1
ASMPVGVLYYGYT
>15|TRBV12-2
ASRLARTGAGNQPQH
>10|TRBV28
ASIQGNTEAF
>14|TRBV28
ASSFLQGYSNQPQH
>13|TRBV4-1
ASRSIKGSPHGYT
>13|TRBV6-5
ASRPPGGAGNEQY
>13|TRBV7-9
ASSFWGGSPDTQY
>12|TRBV5-6
ASSFSGWGSEAF
>12|TRBV28
ASSLSGVGYGYT
>13|TRBV23-1
ASSLLGDKGTEAF
>15|TRBV11-2
ASSHSGGRTSLREQY
>14|TRBV4-2
ASSHLALAGAYEQY